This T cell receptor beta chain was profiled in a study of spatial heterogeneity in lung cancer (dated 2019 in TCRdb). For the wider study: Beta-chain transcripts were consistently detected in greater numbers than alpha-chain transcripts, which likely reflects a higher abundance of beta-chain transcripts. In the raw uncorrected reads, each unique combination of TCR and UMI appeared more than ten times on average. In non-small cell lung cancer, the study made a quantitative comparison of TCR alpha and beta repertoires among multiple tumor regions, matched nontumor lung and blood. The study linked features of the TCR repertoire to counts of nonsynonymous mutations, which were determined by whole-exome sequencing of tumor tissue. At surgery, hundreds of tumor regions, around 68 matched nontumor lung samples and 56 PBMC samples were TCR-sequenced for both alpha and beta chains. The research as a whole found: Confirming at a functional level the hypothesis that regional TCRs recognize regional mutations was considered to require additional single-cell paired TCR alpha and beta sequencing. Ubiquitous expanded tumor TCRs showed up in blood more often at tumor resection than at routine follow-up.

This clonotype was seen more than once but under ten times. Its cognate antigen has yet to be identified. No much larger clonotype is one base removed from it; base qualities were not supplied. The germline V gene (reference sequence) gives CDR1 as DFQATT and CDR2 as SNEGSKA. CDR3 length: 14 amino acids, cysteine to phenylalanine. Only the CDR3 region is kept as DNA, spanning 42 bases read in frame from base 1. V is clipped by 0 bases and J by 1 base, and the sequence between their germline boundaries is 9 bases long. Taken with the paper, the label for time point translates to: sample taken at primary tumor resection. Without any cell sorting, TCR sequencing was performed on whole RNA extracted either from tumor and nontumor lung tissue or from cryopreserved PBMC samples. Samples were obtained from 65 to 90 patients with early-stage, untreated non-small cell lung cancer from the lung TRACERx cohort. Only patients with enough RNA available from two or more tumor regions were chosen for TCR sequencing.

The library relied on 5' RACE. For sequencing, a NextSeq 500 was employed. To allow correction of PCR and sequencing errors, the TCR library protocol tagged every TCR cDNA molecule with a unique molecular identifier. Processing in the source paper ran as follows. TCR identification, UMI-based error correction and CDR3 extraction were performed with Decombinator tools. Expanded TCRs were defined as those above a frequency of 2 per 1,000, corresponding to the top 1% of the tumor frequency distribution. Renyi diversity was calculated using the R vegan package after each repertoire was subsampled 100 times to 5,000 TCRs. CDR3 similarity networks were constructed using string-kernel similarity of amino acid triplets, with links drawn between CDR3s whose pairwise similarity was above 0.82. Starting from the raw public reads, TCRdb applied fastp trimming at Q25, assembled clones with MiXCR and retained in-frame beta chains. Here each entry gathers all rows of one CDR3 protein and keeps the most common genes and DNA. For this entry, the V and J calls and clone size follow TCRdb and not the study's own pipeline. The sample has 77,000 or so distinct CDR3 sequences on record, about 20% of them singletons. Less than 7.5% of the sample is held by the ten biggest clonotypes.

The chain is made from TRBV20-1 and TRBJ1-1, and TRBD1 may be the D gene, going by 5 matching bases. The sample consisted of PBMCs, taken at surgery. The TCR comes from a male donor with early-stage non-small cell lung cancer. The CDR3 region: CSARDLGENTEAFF. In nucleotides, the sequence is TGCAGTGCTAGAGATCTGGGGGAGAACACTGAAGCTTTCTTT.